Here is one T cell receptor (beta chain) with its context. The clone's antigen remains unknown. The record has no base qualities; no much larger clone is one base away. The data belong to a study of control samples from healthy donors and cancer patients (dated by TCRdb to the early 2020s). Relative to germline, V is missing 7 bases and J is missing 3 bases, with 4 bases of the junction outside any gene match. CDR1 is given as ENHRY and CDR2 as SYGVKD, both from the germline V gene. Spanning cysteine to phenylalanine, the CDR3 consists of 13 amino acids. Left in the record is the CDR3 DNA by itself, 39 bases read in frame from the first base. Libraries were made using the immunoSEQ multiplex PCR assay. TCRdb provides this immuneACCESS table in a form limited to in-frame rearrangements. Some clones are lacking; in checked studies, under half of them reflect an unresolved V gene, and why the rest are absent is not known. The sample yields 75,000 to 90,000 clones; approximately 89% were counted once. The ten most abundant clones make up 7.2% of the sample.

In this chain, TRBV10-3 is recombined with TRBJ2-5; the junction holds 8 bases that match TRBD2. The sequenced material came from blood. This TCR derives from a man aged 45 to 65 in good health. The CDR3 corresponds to CAIKGAGEETQYF. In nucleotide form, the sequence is TGTGCCATCAAAGGAGCGGGGGAAGAGACCCAGTACTTC.